A single sample is the source of the 22 T cell receptor beta chains below, sequenced in a study of neurological immune-mediated disorders. TCRdb passed the 5' RACE reads through MiXCR, listing each CDR3 protein once. The sample yields more than 30,000 distinct CDR3 sequences, less than 15% seen once. Indicated time point: technical triplicate 2. Material for sequencing was CD4+ T cells from blood. The receptors here all came from a female donor with HTLV-1-associated myelopathy (HAM/TSP).

This clonotype was counted many times. CDR3 sequence: CATKAPQGSTEAFF. The CDR3 DNA sequence: TGTGCCACCAAGGCGCCACAGGGTAGCACTGAAGCTTTCTTT. The chain recombines TRBV2 with TRBJ1-1, with D possibly matching TRBD1 (6 bases). There are 14 residues in the CDR3. Germline lookup yields CDR1 SNHLY and CDR2 FYNNEI. With 10 bases removed from V and 4 bases from J, the gap between germline ends came to 19 bases.

This clonotype has ten or more counts. The chain recombines TRBV9 with TRBJ2-3; 13 bases map to TRBD2. Losses at the gene ends were 8 bases for V and 4 bases for J; bases not matched to a gene: 1. This CDR3 is 13 amino acids long. Germline V lookup: CDR1 SGDLS, CDR2 YYNGEE. This chain's CDR3 is CASTSGGADTQYF. The CDR3, as DNA: TGTGCCAGTACTAGCGGGGGGGCAGATACGCAGTATTTT. Filled out from reference TRBV9 and TRBJ2-3, the complete variable domain reads DSGVTQTPKHLITATGQRVTLRCSPRSGDLSVYWYQQSLDQGLQFLIQYYNGEERAKGNILERFSAQQFPDLHSELNLSSLELGDSALYFCASTSGGADTQYFGPGTRLTVL.

Many counts were recorded for this clonotype. V gene TRBV7-3 combines with J gene TRBJ2-3, with D possibly TRBD1 on 6 matching bases. V gave up 4 bases and J gave up 4 bases, with 12 bases separating them. The CDR3 covers 14 residues. Per the germline V gene, CDR1 is SGHTA and CDR2 is FQGTGA. The CDR3 region has the DNA TGTGCCAGCAGCTCACTAGGGGGTTCAGATACGCAGTATTTT. Translation: CASSSLGGSDTQYF.

At least ten counts were recorded for this clonotype. The V and J genes are TRBV7-2 and TRBJ2-3; a weak D match, TRBD2 (5 bases). CDR1 is SGHTA and CDR2 is FQGNSA in the germline V gene. The length of the CDR3 is 16 residues. The ends were cut back, 4 bases at V and 5 bases at J, with 19 bases in the middle. CDR3 in amino acids: CASSSGIRPGEDTQYF. CDR3 in DNA: TGTGCCAGCAGCTCCGGGATTCGGCCCGGGGAAGATACGCAGTATTTT.

This clonotype was detected many times. The genes are TRBV5-1 and TRBJ1-2, with 9 nucleotides matching TRBD1. With 7 bases clipped from V and 2 bases from J, the junction kept 3 bases outside the gene matches. The CDR3 is 13 amino acids. Germline V gives CDR1 SGHRS, CDR2 YFSETQ. The CDR3, as DNA: TGCGCCAGCGGACAGGGGTCCAACTATGGCTACACCTTC. This codes for CASGQGSNYGYTF.

There are many counts of this clonotype. The chain employs TRBV5-1 and TRBJ2-3; D is perhaps TRBD1 (6 bases). Germline V gives CDR1 SGHRS, CDR2 YFSETQ. Trimming removed 1 base from V and 6 bases from J, with 12 bases in between. There are 14 residues in the CDR3. This chain's CDR3 is CASSLTAGADTQYF. As DNA, the CDR3 is TGCGCCAGCAGCTTGACGGCAGGGGCCGATACGCAGTATTTT.

This chain links TRBV27 with TRBJ1-5, with D possibly being TRBD1 (6 bases). Trimming pared 1 base from V and 9 bases from J, leaving 13 bases between. In germline, CDR1 is MNHEY, CDR2 SMNVEV (reference sequence). The CDR3 consists of 14 residues. This CDR3 reads CASSLLGGEGPQHF. In DNA form, the CDR3 reads TGTGCCAGCAGTTTATTAGGGGGGGAAGGGCCCCAGCATTTT.

Judged by abundance, this clonotype is medium-sized. This sequence joins TRBV24-1 and TRBJ2-1, with 11 bases that match TRBD2. CDR3 length: 16 residues. V gave up 1 base and J gave up 4 bases; unmatched junction bases: 2. Germline V lookup: CDR1 KGHDR, CDR2 SFDVKD. CDR3 region: CATSDFRLAGYNEQFF. The DNA for the CDR3 is TGTGCCACCAGTGATTTCCGACTAGCGGGGTACAATGAGCAGTTCTTC.

This clonotype was detected ten times or more. V and J are TRBV28 and TRBJ2-7, with 12 nucleotides matching TRBD2. The CDR3 extends over 16 amino acids. V shed 5 bases and J 3 bases; nucleotides not matched to a gene: 8. Germline V gene lookup returns CDR1 MDHEN and CDR2 SYDVKM. CDR3 bases: TGTGCCAGCAGTGGGACCCTAGCGGGGGGGCTCTACGAGCAGTACTTC. This codes for CASSGTLAGGLYEQYF. The variable domain in full, with the rest retrieved from reference TRBV28 and TRBJ2-7, is DVKVTQSSRYLVKRTGEKVFLECVQDMDHENMFWYRQDPGLGLRLIYFSYDVKMKEKGDIPEGYSVSREKKERFSLILESASTNQTSMYLCASSGTLAGGLYEQYFGPGTRLTVT.

The V gene is TRBV19, the J gene TRBJ2-3, with TRBD2 matching over 7 bases. From germline, CDR1 is LNHDA and CDR2 SQIVND (reference sequence). V shed 3 bases and J 4 bases; nucleotides not matched to a gene: 4. The CDR3 totals 14 residues. The CDR3 sequence is CASSISGTADTQYF. The CDR3 DNA reads TGTGCCAGTAGTATCAGCGGGACCGCAGATACGCAGTATTTT.

About this clonotype itself: The junction differs from germline at one of its ends, possibly a read error. The rearrangement joins TRBV10-3 to TRBJ1-1; no clear D gene. Germline-derived CDR1 and CDR2 are ENHRY and SYGVKD. The CDR3 has 14 amino acids. The CDR3, as DNA: TGTGCCATAAGTGAGAAGGGAGAATACACTGAAGCTTTCTTT. Translated: CAISEKGEYTEAFF.

This clonotype occurred many times. This chain links TRBV4-2 with TRBJ1-2, with 8 bases identical to TRBD1. CDR1 is LGHNA and CDR2 is YNFKEQ in the germline V gene. The trim removed 7 bases at V and 3 bases at J, leaving 7 bases unmatched. The CDR3 contains 14 residues. The CDR3, as DNA: TGTGCCAGCACCCAGGGGGCGCAGGACTATGGCTACACCTTC. Its protein is CASTQGAQDYGYTF.

The rearrangement uses TRBV12-2 and TRBJ2-7; the table's D gene call, TRBD2, was not cross checked with the DNA. TRBV12-2 is classified as a pseudogene. The CDR3 loop spans 16 amino acids. CDR3 nucleotide sequence: TGTGCAAGTCGCTCGAAAAGCGGGGGTGCCCCCTACGAGCAGTACTTC. Amino acid sequence: CASRSKSGGAPYEQYF.

There are many counts of this clonotype. This sequence joins TRBV5-1 and TRBJ2-1; D is perhaps TRBD1 (5 bases). V was cut by 4 bases and J by 1 base, with 9 bases left in between. Germline V gene sequence: CDR1 SGHRS, CDR2 YFSETQ. This CDR3 comprises 14 residues. CDR3 protein: CASSVDTSYNEQFF. As DNA, the CDR3 is TGCGCCAGCAGCGTGGACACGTCCTACAATGAGCAGTTCTTC.

This clonotype showed up many times. The chain links TRBV5-6 to TRBJ2-4; D is undetermined. Between the trimmed V and J ends, which lost 4 bases and 3 bases, there was a span of 17 bases. Germline lookup yields CDR1 SGHDT and CDR2 YYEEEE. The CDR3 consists of 16 residues. The CDR3 reads CASSRGSAGRKNIQYF. CDR3 nucleotides: TGTGCCAGCAGCCGCGGTTCGGCAGGCCGCAAAAACATTCAGTACTTC.

In its sample, this clonotype was seen many times. The chain combines TRBV4-2 with TRBJ2-3; D not resolved. CDR1 is LGHNA, CDR2 YNFKEQ, per germline. V shed 0 bases and J shed 2 bases, with 12 bases lying between them. The CDR3 is 16 residues long. CDR3 protein: CASSQEWLQITDTQYF. The CDR3 nucleotides are TGTGCCAGCAGCCAAGAGTGGCTACAGATCACAGATACGCAGTATTTT.

This clonotype has ten or more counts. The CDR3 is CASSSPRADTQYF. For the CDR3, the DNA is TGTGCCAGCAGTTCCCCCAGGGCAGATACGCAGTATTTT. V usage is TRBV12-3 or TRBV12-4 and J usage is TRBJ2-3, with D perhaps TRBD1 (5 bases). V was trimmed by 4 bases and J by 4 bases, leaving 9 bases between them. This CDR3 contains 13 residues.

This clonotype was seen at least ten times. V gene TRBV6-5 combines with J gene TRBJ1-2; the D gene is possibly TRBD1 (5 bases). Trimming took 4 bases from V and 5 from J, leaving 17 bases between them. Germline V gene data show CDR1 as MNHEY and CDR2 as SVGAGI. CDR3 length: 15 amino acids. The CDR3 nucleotides are TGTGCCAGCAGTTCCTTTACCGGGACCCGGTATGGCTACACCTTC. As protein: CASSSFTGTRYGYTF.

Many counts were recorded for this clonotype. The chain recombines TRBV21-1 with TRBJ2-1; the listed D gene, TRBD1, was not tested against the DNA. TRBV21-1 is designated a pseudogene. This CDR3 contains 17 residues. CDR3 sequence (DNA): TGTGCCAGCAGCAAAGCCGGGGACGGGTGCTCCTACAATGAGCAGTTCTTC. It codes for CASSKAGDGCSYNEQFF.

This clonotype was picked up many times. This chain uses TRBV20-1 with TRBJ2-1; 10 bases are a match to TRBD2. CDR1 is DFQATT and CDR2 is SNEGSKA in the germline V gene (reference sequence). After removal of 0 bases from V and 4 bases from J, the junction contained 9 bases not matched to a gene. The CDR3 is 17 residues long. The CDR3 DNA sequence: TGCAGTGCTAGAGATTTCCAGCGGGGGGGCAATTACAATGAGCAGTTCTTC. This codes for CSARDFQRGGNYNEQFF.

Ten or more counts support this clonotype. The V and J genes are TRBV5-1 and TRBJ2-2; no clear D. This CDR3 spans 14 amino acids. CDR1 is SGHRS, CDR2 YFSETQ, per germline. V lost 0 bases and J lost 8, with 11 bases in between. CDR3 sequence: CASSLGTRWGELFF. CDR3 in DNA: TGCGCCAGCAGCTTGGGGACGCGATGGGGGGAGCTGTTTTTT.

Ten or more counts support this clonotype. This chain connects TRBV19 to TRBJ2-1, with 9 bases fitting TRBD1. The CDR3 covers 15 residues. V shed 2 bases and J 5 bases; nucleotides not matched to a gene: 4. The germline V gene encodes CDR1 LNHDA and CDR2 SQIVND (reference sequence). The CDR3 region is CASSIRRTGDNEQFF. The CDR3 DNA follows: TGTGCCAGTAGTATAAGGAGGACAGGGGACAATGAGCAGTTCTTC.